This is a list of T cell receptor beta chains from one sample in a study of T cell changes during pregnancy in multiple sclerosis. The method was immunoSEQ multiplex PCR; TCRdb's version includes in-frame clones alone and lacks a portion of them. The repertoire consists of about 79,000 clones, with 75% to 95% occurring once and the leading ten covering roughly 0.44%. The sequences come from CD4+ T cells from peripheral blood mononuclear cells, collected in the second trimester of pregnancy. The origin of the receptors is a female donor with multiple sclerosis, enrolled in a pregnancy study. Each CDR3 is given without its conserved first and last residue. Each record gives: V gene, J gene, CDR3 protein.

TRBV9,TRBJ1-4,ASSVGPGLNEKLF
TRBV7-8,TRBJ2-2,ASSLVVGQGNTGELF
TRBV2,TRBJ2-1,ASREPGLGSIEQF
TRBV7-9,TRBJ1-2,ASSLAGTPAGGYT
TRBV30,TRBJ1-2,AWSWGRGTHGYT
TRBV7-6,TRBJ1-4,ASSRRGKSEKLF
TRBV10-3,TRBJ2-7,AISESASGGRGEQY
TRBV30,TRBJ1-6,AWSVERDSPLH
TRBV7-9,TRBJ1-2,ASSLASRTGGNYGYT
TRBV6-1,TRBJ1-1,ASRPTRDRGPAF
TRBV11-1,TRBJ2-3,ASSLTSGRSDTQY
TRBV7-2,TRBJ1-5,ASSSLPGQPQH
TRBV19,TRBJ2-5,ASMREGETQY
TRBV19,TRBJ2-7,ASSIGDRVGEQY
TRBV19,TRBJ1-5,ASSLEVPEQPQH
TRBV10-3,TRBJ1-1,AISESWQEAF
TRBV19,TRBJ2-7,ASSLGGSHYEQY
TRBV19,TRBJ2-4,ASSHLGAVAKNIQY
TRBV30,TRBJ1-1,AWTATLNTEAF
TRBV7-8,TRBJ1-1,ASSLQGVDTEAF
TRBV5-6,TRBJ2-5,ASSLFRAFQETQY
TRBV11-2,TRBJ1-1,ASSFGGYNTEAF
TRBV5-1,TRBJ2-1,ASSLAGGSSYNEQF
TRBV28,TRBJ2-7,ASSRLAGPYEQY
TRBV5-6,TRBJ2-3,ASSLAASGGAGTQY
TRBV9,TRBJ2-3,ASSQTSGRRDTQY
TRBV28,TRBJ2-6,ASSFMTDSGANVLT
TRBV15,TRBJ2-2,ATSRDLAGELF
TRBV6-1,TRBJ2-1,ASTLSGGVNEQF
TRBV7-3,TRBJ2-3,ASSLLAGGPDTQY
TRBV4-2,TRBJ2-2,ASSRTTQGSGTGELF
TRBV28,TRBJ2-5,ASNSGRVGKTQY
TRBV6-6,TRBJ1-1,ASSPSFKAF
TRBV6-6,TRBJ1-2,ASSRGSGHYGYT
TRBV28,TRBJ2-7,ASSHRGVYYEQY
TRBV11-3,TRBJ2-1,ASSLDFQRDNEQF
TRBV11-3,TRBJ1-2,ASSLGGSRGYT
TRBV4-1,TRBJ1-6,ASSRQRNGQGSSYNSPLH
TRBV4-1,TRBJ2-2,ASSRGGTAVGELF
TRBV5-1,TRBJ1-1,ASSFKQGAPEAF
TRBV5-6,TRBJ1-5,ASSLQTGNQH
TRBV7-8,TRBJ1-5,ASRSTIYSNQPQH
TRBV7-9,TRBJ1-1,ASSHRGQGAGS
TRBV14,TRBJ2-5,ASSHGGETQY
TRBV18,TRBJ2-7,ASSPVGSSYEQY
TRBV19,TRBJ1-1,ASSIPRFGDREAF
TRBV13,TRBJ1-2,ASSFTTGANYGYT
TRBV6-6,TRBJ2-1,ASNRNNEQF
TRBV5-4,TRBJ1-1,ASSQGLRNTEAF
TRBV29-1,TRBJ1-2,SVEVLRDFNYGYT
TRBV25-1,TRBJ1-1,ASSVAGRNTEAF
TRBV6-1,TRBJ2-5,ASSEEGLAGGWETQY
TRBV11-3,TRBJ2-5,ASSSRTGIQETQY
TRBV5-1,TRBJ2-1,ASSRGGTEFNEQF
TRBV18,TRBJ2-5,ASSPPSQETQY
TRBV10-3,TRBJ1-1,AISDRNTEAF
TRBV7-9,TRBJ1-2,ASSSQGYGYT
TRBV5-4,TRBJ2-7,ASRAEAGAYEQY